One sample yielded the 8 T cell receptor delta chains listed below, sequenced in a study of gamma-delta chains in newborns, infants, children. TCRdb reanalysed the reads with CATT. Among about 5,200 delta-chain clones listed, less than 20% were seen once. Sequencing used blood. The receptors were gathered from a child who was a newborn, infant or young child, either healthy, febrile or measles-vaccinated (not recorded which).

This clone was observed a handful of times. At residue 6, the TCRdb protein departs from the DNA translation, so the protein shown here was derived from the DNA itself. V is TRAV29/DV5 and J is TRDJ1; D is possibly TRDD3 (5 bases). Matching the DNA to germline supplied the J gene, which TCRdb does not give. Trimming removed 1 base at V and 5 bases at J, with 18 bases between. The CDR3 runs to 15 residues. Germline lookup yields CDR1 NSMFDY and CDR2 ISSIKDK. The CDR3 nucleotides read TGTGCAGCAAGCACTGACCATCGGCGGGGAGATAAACTCATCTTT. Its protein is CAASTDHRRGDKLIF.

This clone is judged medium-sized (0.01 to 0.1%). This chain uses TRDV2 with TRDJ3; D is perhaps TRDD3 (5 bases). From germline, CDR1 is GEAIGNYY and CDR2 EKD. Trimming removed 4 bases at V and 0 bases at J, with 15 bases between. The CDR3 runs 18 residues. CDR3 nucleotides: TGTGCCTGTGATTATGTACTGGACAGCTCCTGGGACACCCGACAGATGTTTTTC. Translation: CACDYVLDSSWDTRQMFF.

A remark on this clone: One base away lies a much larger clone, so this may be a sequencing read error. The CDR3 sequence is CACDPVLGDTALTAQRFF. DNA of the CDR3: TGTGCCTGTGACCCCGTACTGGGGGATACTGCTTTGACAGCACAACGCTTCTTT. This chain connects TRDV2 to TRDJ2; 12 bases agree with TRDD3. This CDR3 is 18 amino acids long. CDR1 GEAIGNYY and CDR2 EKD come from the germline V gene.

With regard to this clone: A read error is possible here, since a much larger clone lies one base away. Other nucleotide sequences from this sample produce the same CDR3. The J gene is TRDJ4, while no V gene call was made; no check of the table's D call, TRDD3, against the DNA was made. The CDR3 consists of 17 residues. The chain's CDR3 is CALGETSYTRPARPLIF. DNA for the CDR3: TGTGCCCTTGGGGAAACATCCTACACCCGCCCCGCCAGACCCCTGATCTTT.

Concerning this clone: One junction end disagrees with the germline gene, perhaps due to a read error. The genes are TRDV2 and TRDJ3; D is possibly TRDD3 (5 bases). The J gene, absent from TCRdb, was called here by matching the DNA to germline. Per the germline V gene, CDR1 is GEAIGNYY and CDR2 is EKD. The CDR3 is 13 amino acids. CDR3 protein: CSASSWETRKMFF. The CDR3 DNA is TGCTCGGCCAGCTCCTGGGAAACCCGAAAGATGTTTTTC.

This clone was detected only a few times. The rearrangement uses TRDV2 and TRDJ1; no firm D call. Trimming cost V 0 bases and J 0 bases, with 10 bases left between them. Germline assignment: CDR1 GEAIGNYY and CDR2 EKD. The CDR3 length is 15 residues. Written as DNA, the CDR3 is TGTGCCTGTGACACCGTATCGGGCAACACCGATAAACTCATCTTT. Residues: CACDTVSGNTDKLIF.

The V and J genes are TRDV2 and TRDJ2, with 8 bases matching TRDD3. TCRdb lists no J gene, so it was determined here by aligning the DNA to germline. Germline values: CDR1 GEAIGNYY, CDR2 EKD. The CDR3 is made up of 21 amino acids. The trim removed 0 bases at V and 0 bases at J, leaving 17 bases unmatched. The DNA of the CDR3 is TGTGCCTGTGACACCGTCGGGGGGTGTACTGGGGGGCAGACTTTGACAGCACAACTCTTCTTT. It encodes CACDTVGGCTGGQTLTAQLFF.

The rearrangement joins TRDV2 to TRDJ3; possibly TRDD3 for D (5 bases). As TCRdb names no J gene, one was assigned here on the basis of a DNA match to germline. The CDR3 extends over 21 amino acids. The V and J ends lost 0 bases and 3 bases respectively, with 23 bases between them. From germline, CDR1 is GEAIGNYY and CDR2 EKD. DNA for the CDR3: TGTGCCTGTGACACCGGGGGCCCCGGTCCGTGGAGGGGCTGGGACACCCGACAGATGTTTTTC. This encodes CACDTGGPGPWRGWDTRQMFF.